This TCR beta chain was captured in a study of radiotherapy plus CTLA-4 blockade in lung cancer. Study-level results: In blood, tumor-derived TCR clones expanded after radiotherapy plus ipilimumab.

Assay used: immunoSEQ multiplex PCR; TCRdb lists only in-frame clones, some missing. The table includes about 51,000 clones, 65% to 85% detected once. In regard to this clone: Its matching antigen is unknown.

Germline V lookup: CDR1 LGHNA, CDR2 YNFKEQ. The CDR3 runs 17 residues. The germline V and J ends were trimmed by 5 bases and 6 bases, with 23 bases remaining between them. Receiving focal radiation plus CTLA-4 blockade with ipilimumab were patients who had chemo-refractory metastatic non-small-cell lung cancer. The sequences come from peripheral blood, collected from a patient treated with radiotherapy plus ipilimumab. The rearrangement joins TRBV4-2 to TRBJ2-1; D possibly corresponds to TRBD2 (6 bases). The clonotype comes from a human donor with non-small cell lung cancer whose response to radiotherapy plus ipilimumab could not be evaluated. The chain's CDR3 is CASSSILVGSSGNEQFF. The CDR3 DNA reads TGTGCCAGCAGCTCAATACTGGTCGGGAGTTCGGGCAATGAGCAGTTCTTC.